The TCR beta chain under discussion was sequenced for a study of cytomegalovirus exposure and HLA in healthy donors. Study information: Earlier results showed 90 million to 120 million unique TCR beta sequences derived from approximately 170 million T cells. Whole-study results and caveats: Only CMV serostatus was available as immune exposure information. Most of the TCR beta V segments (in an earlier analysis) were productive either about 90% or about 30% of the time.

A remark on this clone: The antigen is undetermined.

CDR3 length equals 16 residues. V was cut by 6 bases and J by 2 bases, with 14 bases left in between. Looked up from germline, CDR1 is PRHDT and CDR2 is FYEKMQ (reference sequence). Amplification used 60 Vbeta primers and 13 Jbeta primers. Clones were read by immunoSEQ multiplex PCR, and TCRdb kept only the in-frame ones, dropping some. This sample has about 170,000 clones; over 75% occur once, and the top ten carry about 0.93%. This receptor was taken from a woman between 45 and 60 years old in good health and CMV-seropositive. The sample comprised PBMCs. This rearrangement joins TRBV13 to TRBJ1-6; D uncertain. CDR3 DNA: TGTGCCAGCAGTTTGGGCACAGTCACCTATAATTCACCCCTCCACTTT. This encodes CASSLGTVTYNSPLHF.